Each of the 26 T cell receptor beta chains below was sequenced from the same sample in a study of control samples from healthy donors and cancer patients. Sequencing used immunoSEQ multiplex PCR; TCRdb keeps in-frame clones, though not all of them. This sample has some 410,000 clones; 75% to 95% occur once, and the top ten carry 5% to 7%. Sequenced sample: PBMCs. These receptors were taken from a middle-aged man with head and neck cancer.

This chain uses TRBV9 with TRBJ2-3; D not certain. The CDR3 sequence is 16 residues long. Germline CDR1 SGDLS, CDR2 YYNGEE. V shed 0 bases and J shed 0 bases, with 11 bases lying between them. This CDR3 reads CASSVGVRASTDTQYF. CDR3 nucleotide sequence: TGTGCCAGCAGCGTAGGGGTTAGAGCTAGCACAGATACGCAGTATTTT.

This sequence joins TRBV19 and TRBJ2-7; the D is unclear. The V end lost 0 bases, the J end lost 4 bases, and 7 bases lay between the germline ends. The germline gives CDR1 LNHDA, CDR2 SQIVND (reference sequence). The CDR3 is 13 residues long. The CDR3 nucleotides read TGTGCCAGTAGTATAGATCAAGGGTACGAGCAGTACTTC. Translating it yields CASSIDQGYEQYF.

The chain is built from TRBV28 and TRBJ2-4; 10 nucleotides agree with TRBD1. The V gene end was trimmed by 5 bases and the J gene end by 0 bases; junction bases not matched to a gene: 10. CDR1 and CDR2 (germline): MDHEN, SYDVKM. CDR3 length: 18 residues. DNA for the CDR3: TGTGCCAGCAGTCACGGGACAGGGGAGGGGTTAGCCAAAAACATTCAGTACTTC. This sequence encodes CASSHGTGEGLAKNIQYF.

This sequence joins TRBV2 and TRBJ1-2; tentative D call: TRBD1 (6 bases). The CDR3 totals 12 residues. The germline V gene encodes CDR1 SNHLY and CDR2 FYNNEI. V was clipped by 9 bases and J by 3 bases, with 11 bases between them. As DNA, the CDR3 is TGTGCCAGACAGGGAGTAGACTATGGCTACACCTTC. Translation gives CARQGVDYGYTF.

V gene TRBV19 combines with J gene TRBJ2-6; no clear D. The germline V gene encodes CDR1 LNHDA and CDR2 SQIVND (reference sequence). The CDR3 runs 16 residues. V lost 4 bases and J 0 bases, leaving 10 bases between the germline ends. CDR3 loop: CASSTGDYSGANVLTF. Here the CDR3 DNA reads TGTGCCAGTAGTACTGGGGATTACTCTGGGGCCAACGTCCTGACTTTC.

This clone was found once. The gene calls are TRBV6-5 and TRBJ1-5, with D uncertain. V dropped 7 bases and J dropped 3 bases, with 13 bases sitting between them. Germline values: CDR1 MNHEY, CDR2 SVGAGI. The CDR3 sequence is 14 residues long. In DNA form, the CDR3 reads TGTGCCAGCACCCCTACAGATAACAATCAGCCCCAGCATTTT. Residues: CASTPTDNNQPQHF.

The chain joins TRBV7-8 to TRBJ1-5; the match to TRBD1 covers 7 bases. The CDR3 covers 17 residues. V shed 5 bases and J 4 bases; nucleotides not matched to a gene: 14. Germline CDR1 SGHVS, CDR2 FQNEAQ. This CDR3 is CASSLRSSGGGNQPQHF. Here the CDR3 DNA reads TGTGCCAGCAGCCTGAGATCGTCAGGGGGTGGGAATCAGCCCCAGCATTTT.

This clone was counted between two and nine times. This rearrangement joins TRBV2 to TRBJ1-2; D gene ambiguous. The CDR3 runs 14 residues. V was trimmed by 3 bases and J by 2 bases, leaving 10 bases between them. In germline, CDR1 is SNHLY, CDR2 FYNNEI. The CDR3, as DNA: TGTGCCAGCAGTGATGAGGCCAGAAACTATGGCTACACCTTC. Translating gives CASSDEARNYGYTF.

The chain links TRBV15 to TRBJ1-6; 8 bases fit TRBD1. From germline, CDR1 is LNHNV and CDR2 YYDKDF (reference sequence). The CDR3 length is 15 residues. V was clipped by 5 bases and J by 7 bases; unmatched bases: 7. The CDR3 DNA sequence: TGTGCCACCAGCCGCGGGCGGGACAGGAATTCACCCCTCCACTTT. It specifies CATSRGRDRNSPLHF.

The chain carries TRBV5-1 and TRBJ2-7, with D hard to call. Germline assignment: CDR1 SGHRS and CDR2 YFSETQ. V lost 0 bases and J lost 3, with 10 bases in between. This CDR3 is built from 14 residues. The CDR3, as DNA: TGCGCCAGCAGCTTGGAAACTGGGATCTACGAGCAGTACTTC. This translates into CASSLETGIYEQYF.

This chain connects TRBV27 to TRBJ2-7, with a possible D match to TRBD1 (5 bases). This CDR3 has 13 amino acids. Germline loops: CDR1 MNHEY, CDR2 SMNVEV (reference sequence). Trimming took off 5 bases at V and 0 bases at J, with 8 bases between the two ends. The CDR3 is CASSDSHSYEQYF. Written as DNA, the CDR3 is TGTGCCAGCAGTGACAGCCACTCCTACGAGCAGTACTTC.

V usage is TRBV6-6 and J usage is TRBJ2-3; 8 positions agree with TRBD1. The CDR3 loop spans 15 amino acids. Germline lookup yields CDR1 MNHNY and CDR2 SVGAGI (reference sequence). Unmatched junction bases numbered 9, after V lost 8 bases and J lost 2 bases. The CDR3 spells CASAPSGGTTDTQYF. DNA for the CDR3: TGTGCCAGCGCCCCCTCAGGGGGCACCACAGATACGCAGTATTTT.

V and J are TRBV5-4 and TRBJ1-6; the D is unclear. Trimming left V 0 bases short and J 2 bases short, with 9 bases between. The germline V gene encodes CDR1 SGHNT and CDR2 YYREEE (reference sequence). The CDR3 covers 16 residues. The CDR3, as DNA: TGTGCCAGCAGCTTGGGGATAGCCGCCTATAATTCACCCCTCCACTTT. Protein product: CASSLGIAAYNSPLHF.

The chain joins TRBV28 to TRBJ1-1; D unresolved. CDR1 and CDR2 from the germline V gene are MDHEN and SYDVKM. V lost 6 bases, J lost 4 bases, and 9 bases lay in between. The CDR3 has 12 residues. The CDR3 region has the DNA TGTGCCAGCAGGCCACAGACCACTGAAGCTTTCTTT. Translating gives CASRPQTTEAFF. Complete variable domain (other parts from reference TRBV28 and TRBJ1-1): DVKVTQSSRYLVKRTGEKVFLECVQDMDHENMFWYRQDPGLGLRLIYFSYDVKMKEKGDIPEGYSVSREKKERFSLILESASTNQTSMYLCASRPQTTEAFFGQGTRLTVV.

As to this clone: The conserved closing phenylalanine or tryptophan is absent in this CDR3, likely reflecting a read error. It is unclear where the CDR3 begins or ends on the DNA, so no DNA is shown, and the CDR3 is as TCRdb lists it. J is TRBJ1-1 and V is TRBV27; TRBD1, the table's D call, was not compared with the DNA. Germline V gene sequence: CDR1 MNHEY, CDR2 SMNVEV (reference sequence). The CDR3 extends over 11 residues, inclusive of both ends. The CDR3 here is CASRQAGSYPC.

This clone has only a few counts. This chain uses TRBV11-1 with TRBJ2-7; 11 nucleotides agree with TRBD2. The length of the CDR3 is 15 residues. The junction had 4 bases not matched to a gene; V was cut back by 4 bases and J by 2 bases. Germline assignment: CDR1 SGHAT and CDR2 FQDESV (reference sequence). The DNA for the CDR3 is TGTGCCAGCAGCTCAGTTAGCGGGAGGGCCTACGAGCAGTACTTC. Translating gives CASSSVSGRAYEQYF.

The chain is built from TRBV30 and TRBJ2-3; 11 bases are a match to TRBD2. Germline CDR1 GTSNPN, CDR2 SVGIG (reference sequence). With 7 bases clipped from V and 3 bases from J, the junction kept 6 bases outside the gene matches. CDR3 size: 14 residues. The CDR3 loop is CAYTSGSMTDTQYF. In nucleotides, the CDR3 is TGTGCCTATACTAGCGGGAGTATGACAGATACGCAGTATTTT.

V usage is TRBV6-4 and J usage is TRBJ1-2; 7 nucleotides agree with TRBD1. Germline CDR1 MRHNA, CDR2 SNTAGT. Unmatched junction bases numbered 12, after V lost 10 bases and J lost 7 bases. CDR3 length: 13 amino acids. The CDR3 reads CATQGQPPPGYTF. DNA for the CDR3: TGTGCCACTCAGGGACAGCCTCCTCCTGGCTACACCTTC.

V gene TRBV6-1 combines with J gene TRBJ2-1; D uncertain. The V gene's germline CDR1 is MNHNS and CDR2 SASEGT. CDR3 size: 13 residues. Trimming cost V 1 base and J 4 bases, with 5 bases left between them. CDR3 region: CASSEVRYNEQFF. The CDR3 DNA is TGTGCCAGCAGTGAAGTTCGTTACAATGAGCAGTTCTTC.

V is TRBV28 and J is TRBJ2-7; no clear D. The length of the CDR3 is 11 residues. Germline-derived CDR1 and CDR2 are MDHEN and SYDVKM. Trimming shortened V by 6 bases and J by 6 bases, and 9 bases separated the two germline ends. The CDR3 sequence: CASRTASEQYF. The DNA of the CDR3 is TGTGCCAGCAGAACAGCATCCGAGCAGTACTTC.

V is TRBV9 and J is TRBJ1-1, with TRBD1 as a possible D gene (6 bases). The germline V gene has CDR1 SGDLS and CDR2 YYNGEE. The CDR3 covers 16 residues. The V end lost 4 bases, the J end lost 4 bases, and 20 bases lay between the germline ends. CDR3 amino acids: CASSLGLGAGVTEAFF. CDR3 DNA sequence: TGTGCCAGCAGCCTCGGTTTGGGAGCAGGGGTCACTGAAGCTTTCTTT.

The rearrangement links TRBV7-2 to TRBJ2-2, with a weak D call TRBD2 (5 bases). Germline V lookup: CDR1 SGHTA, CDR2 FQGNSA. There are 15 residues in the CDR3. V was cut by 1 base and J by 4 bases, with 10 bases left in between. The CDR3 protein is CASSLDGSGTGELFF. CDR3 nucleotides: TGTGCCAGCAGCTTAGATGGGAGCGGCACCGGGGAGCTGTTTTTT.

The chain is built from TRBV25-1 and TRBJ2-1, with no clear D. V lost 3 bases to trimming and J lost 6 bases, with 9 bases between them. Germline assignment: CDR1 MGHDK and CDR2 SYGVNS. CDR3 length equals 13 residues. The DNA for the CDR3 is TGTGCCAGCAGTGATCCTCGGGTCAATGAGCAGTTCTTC. Protein: CASSDPRVNEQFF.

V usage is TRBV6-1 and J usage is TRBJ1-2; D ambiguous. Trimming removed 2 bases at V and 0 bases at J, with 16 bases between. The CDR3 is 17 amino acids. Germline values: CDR1 MNHNS, CDR2 SASEGT. In nucleotides, the CDR3 is TGTGCCAGCAGTGAATCACTCAGGACTCCAGCTAACTATGGCTACACCTTC. Translated: CASSESLRTPANYGYTF.

The chain employs TRBV10-1 and TRBJ2-7, with 7 bases that match TRBD1. Trimming removed 0 bases from V and 7 bases from J; junction bases left unmatched: 9. Per germline, CDR1 WNHNN and CDR2 SYGVQD (reference sequence). The CDR3 runs to 15 residues. CDR3 in amino acids: CASSESGTAAEEQYF. CDR3 DNA: TGCGCCAGCAGTGAGTCAGGGACAGCCGCTGAAGAGCAGTACTTC.

The CDR3 sequence: CASSIQTGNTEAFF. As DNA, the CDR3 is TGCGCCAGCAGCATTCAGACAGGGAACACTGAAGCTTTCTTT. V usage is TRBV5-1 and J usage is TRBJ1-1, with D possibly TRBD1 on 6 matching bases. Trimming shortened V by 4 bases and J by 1 base, and 11 bases separated the two germline ends. The CDR3 consists of 14 residues. The germline CDR1 and CDR2 sequences are SGHRS and YFSETQ.